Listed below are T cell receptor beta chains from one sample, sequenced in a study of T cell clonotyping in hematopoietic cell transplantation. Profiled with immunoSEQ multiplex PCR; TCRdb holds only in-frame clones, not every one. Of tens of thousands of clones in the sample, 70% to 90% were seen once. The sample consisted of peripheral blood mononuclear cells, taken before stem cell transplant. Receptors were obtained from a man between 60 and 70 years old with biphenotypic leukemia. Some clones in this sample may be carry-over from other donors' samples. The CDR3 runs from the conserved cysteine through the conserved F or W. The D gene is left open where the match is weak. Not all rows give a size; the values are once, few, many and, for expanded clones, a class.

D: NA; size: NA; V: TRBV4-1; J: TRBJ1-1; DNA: TGCGCCAGCAGCCCTAGACAGAACACTGAAGCTTTCTTT; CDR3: CASSPRQNTEAFF
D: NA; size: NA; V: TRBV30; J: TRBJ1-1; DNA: TGTGCCTGGAGCTCCAAACTGGGGGCTTTCTTT; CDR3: CAWSSKLGAFF
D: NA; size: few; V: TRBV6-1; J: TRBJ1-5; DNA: TGTGCCAGCAGTGCCCGTGCGAGGGATCAGCCCCAGCATTTT; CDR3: CASSARARDQPQHF
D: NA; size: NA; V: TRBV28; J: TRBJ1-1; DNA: TGTGCCAGCATTTTCGACACTGAAGCTTTCTTT; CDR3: CASIFDTEAFF
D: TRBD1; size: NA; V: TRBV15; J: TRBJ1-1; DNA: TGTGCCACCAGCAGAGACCCCAGGGGGCGATCTTTCTTT; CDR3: CATSRDPRGRSFF
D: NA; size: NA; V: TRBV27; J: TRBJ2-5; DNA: TGTGCCAGCAGTTCACTCTTCCCCGGGACCGAAGAGACCCAGTACTTC; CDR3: CASSSLFPGTEETQYF
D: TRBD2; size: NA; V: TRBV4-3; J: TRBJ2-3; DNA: TGCGCCAGCAGCCAAGATCGGAGCGGGAGTGGAGATACGCAGTATTTT; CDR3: CASSQDRSGSGDTQYF
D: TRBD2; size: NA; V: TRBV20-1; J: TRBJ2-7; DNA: TGCAGTGCTCGACTAGCGGCGCAGTACTTC; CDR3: CSARLAAQYF
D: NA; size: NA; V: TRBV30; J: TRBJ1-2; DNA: TGTGCCTGGTATGAGTCCGGGGGGGACTACACCTTC; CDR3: CAWYESGGDYTF
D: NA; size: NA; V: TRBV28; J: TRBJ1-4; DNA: TGTGCCAGCAGCCCCCAAAGGGGTGAGGATGAAAAACTGTTTTTT; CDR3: CASSPQRGEDEKLFF
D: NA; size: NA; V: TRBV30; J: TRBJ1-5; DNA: TGTGCCTTCGCGGGGGGCAGCAATCAGCCCCAGCATTTT; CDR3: CAFAGGSNQPQHF
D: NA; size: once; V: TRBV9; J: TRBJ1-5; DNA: TGTGCCAGCAGCGCAGATGCCGAGAGCAATCAGCCCCAGCATTTT; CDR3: CASSADAESNQPQHF
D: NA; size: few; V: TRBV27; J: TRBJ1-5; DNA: TGTGCCAGCAGTTTATGGGGGGCTCAGCCCCAGCATTTT; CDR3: CASSLWGAQPQHF
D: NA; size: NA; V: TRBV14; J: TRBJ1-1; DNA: TGTGCCAGCAGCCAAAACCTGGAGAACACTGAAGCTTTCTTT; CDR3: CASSQNLENTEAFF
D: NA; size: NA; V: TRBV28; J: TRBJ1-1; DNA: TGTGCCAGCACGGGCCGATTCCGCATGAACACTGAAGCTTTCTTT; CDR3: CASTGRFRMNTEAFF
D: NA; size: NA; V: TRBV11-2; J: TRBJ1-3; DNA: TGTGCCAGCAGCTTAGTCCGGGGCCCTTCGGGAGGAAACACCATATATTTT; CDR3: CASSLVRGPSGGNTIYF
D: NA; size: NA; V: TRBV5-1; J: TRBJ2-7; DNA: TGCGCCAGCAGCTTGGGGCTAGCGTCTTACGAGCAGTACTTC; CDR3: CASSLGLASYEQYF
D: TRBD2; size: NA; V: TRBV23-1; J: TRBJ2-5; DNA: TGCGCCAGCAGTCAAACATACGGGGAGGGCAAGGAAGAGACCCAGTACTTC; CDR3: CASSQTYGEGKEETQYF
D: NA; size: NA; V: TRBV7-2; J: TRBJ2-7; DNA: TGTGCCAGCTCCTTAGGGCGGAACTCCTACGAGCAGTACTTC; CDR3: CASSLGRNSYEQYF
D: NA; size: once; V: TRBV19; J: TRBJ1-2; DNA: TGTGCCAGTAGTACCTTACCCTTTACCTATGGCTACACCTTC; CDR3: CASSTLPFTYGYTF
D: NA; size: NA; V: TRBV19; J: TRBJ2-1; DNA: TGTGCCAGTAGTATTGGGAGCTGGGACGAGCAGTTCTTC; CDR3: CASSIGSWDEQFF
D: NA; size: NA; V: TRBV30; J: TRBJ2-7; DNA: TGTGCCGGCGTTTTATCCACACCTTCAGCCTACGAGCAGTACTTC; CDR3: CAGVLSTPSAYEQYF
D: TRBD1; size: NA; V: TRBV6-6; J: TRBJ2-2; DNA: TGTGCCAGCAGCCTGGACAGGGTTGGAACCGGGGAGCTGTTTTTT; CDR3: CASSLDRVGTGELFF
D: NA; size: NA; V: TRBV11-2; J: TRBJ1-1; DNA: TGTGCCAGCAGCTTAACGGGAGTAAGGGGAGCTTTCTTT; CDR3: CASSLTGVRGAFF
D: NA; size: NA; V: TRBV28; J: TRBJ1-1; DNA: TGTGCCAGCGGGGGTACTGAAGCTTTCTTT; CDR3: CASGGTEAFF
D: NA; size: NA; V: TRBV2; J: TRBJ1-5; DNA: TGTGCCAGCAGTCCCCCCCCGTATAGCAATCAGCCCCAGCATTTT; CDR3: CASSPPPYSNQPQHF
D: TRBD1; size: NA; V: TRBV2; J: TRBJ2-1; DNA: TGTGCCAGCAGTGAAGGCCGGACAGGGGACAATGAGCAGTTCTTC; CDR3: CASSEGRTGDNEQFF
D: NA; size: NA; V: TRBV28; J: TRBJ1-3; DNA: TGTGCCAGCAGAACTGCGACCCTTTTCTCTGGAAACACCATATATTTT; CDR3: CASRTATLFSGNTIYF